This T cell receptor (beta chain) was obtained from a study of shared clonotypes between healthy human individuals. In the case of this clone: Its antigen remains unidentified.

Overall study findings and caveats: Larger estimated richness was generally recorded for naive subsets relative to memory subsets.

Assay execution took place at the deep level. Clones were sequenced by immunoSEQ multiplex PCR, and TCRdb holds only the in-frame ones, with some missing. Of about 2.1 million clones in the sample, approximately 92% were seen once. Terminally differentiated effector memory CD45RA+ cells were excluded from the naive CD8 cells, which were CD45RO-negative and positively selected for CCR7. The CDR3 runs to 14 residues. Germline assignment: CDR1 MNHEY and CDR2 SVGAGI. Trimming pared 5 bases from V and 1 base from J, leaving 8 bases between. Sequencing was carried out using naive CD8+ T cells from PBMCs. The gene calls are TRBV6-5 and TRBJ2-2; D perhaps matches TRBD2 (5 bases). This TCR was recovered from a man between 18 and 35 years old in good health. Some clones in this sample may be carry-over from other donors' samples. The CDR3 region is CASSNGMNTGELFF. The DNA of the CDR3 is TGTGCCAGCAGTAACGGGATGAACACCGGGGAGCTGTTTTTT.